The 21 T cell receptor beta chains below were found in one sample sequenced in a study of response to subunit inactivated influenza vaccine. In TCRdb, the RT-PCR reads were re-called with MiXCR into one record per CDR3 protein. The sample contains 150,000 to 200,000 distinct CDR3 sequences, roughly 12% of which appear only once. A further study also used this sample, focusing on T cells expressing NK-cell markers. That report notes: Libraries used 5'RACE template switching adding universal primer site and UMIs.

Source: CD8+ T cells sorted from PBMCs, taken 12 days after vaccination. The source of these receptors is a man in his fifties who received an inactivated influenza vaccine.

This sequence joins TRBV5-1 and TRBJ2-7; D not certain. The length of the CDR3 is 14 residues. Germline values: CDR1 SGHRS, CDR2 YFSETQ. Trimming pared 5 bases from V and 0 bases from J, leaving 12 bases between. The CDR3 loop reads CASRPIGLSYEQYF. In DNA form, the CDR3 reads TGCGCCAGCAGGCCGATTGGGCTCTCCTACGAGCAGTACTTC.

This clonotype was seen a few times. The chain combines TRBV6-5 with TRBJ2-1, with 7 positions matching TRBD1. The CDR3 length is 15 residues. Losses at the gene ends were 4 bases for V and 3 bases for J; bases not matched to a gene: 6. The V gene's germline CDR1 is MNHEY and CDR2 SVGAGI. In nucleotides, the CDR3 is TGTGCCAGCAGTTCGGAGACAGGGCTCTACAATGAGCAGTTCTTC. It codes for CASSSETGLYNEQFF.

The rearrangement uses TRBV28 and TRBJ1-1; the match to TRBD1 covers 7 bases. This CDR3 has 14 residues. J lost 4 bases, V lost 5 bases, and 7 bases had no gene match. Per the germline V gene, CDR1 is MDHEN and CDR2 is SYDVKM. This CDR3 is CASSEQGLGTEAFF. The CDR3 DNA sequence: TGTGCCAGCAGTGAACAGGGGTTGGGCACTGAAGCTTTCTTT.

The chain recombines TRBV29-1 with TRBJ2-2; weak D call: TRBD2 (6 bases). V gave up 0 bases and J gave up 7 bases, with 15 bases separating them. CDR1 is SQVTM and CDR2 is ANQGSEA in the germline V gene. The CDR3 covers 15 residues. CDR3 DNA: TGCAGCGTTGAAGAAGGAAAAGGGCGGGGCGGGGAGCTGTTTTTT. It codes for CSVEEGKGRGGELFF.

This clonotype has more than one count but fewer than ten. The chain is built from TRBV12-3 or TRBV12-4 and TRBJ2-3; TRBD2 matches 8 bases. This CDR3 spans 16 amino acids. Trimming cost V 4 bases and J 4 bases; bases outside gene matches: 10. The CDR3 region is CASSWIREGGSDTQYF. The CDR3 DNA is TGTGCCAGCAGTTGGATACGGGAGGGCGGCTCAGATACGCAGTATTTT.

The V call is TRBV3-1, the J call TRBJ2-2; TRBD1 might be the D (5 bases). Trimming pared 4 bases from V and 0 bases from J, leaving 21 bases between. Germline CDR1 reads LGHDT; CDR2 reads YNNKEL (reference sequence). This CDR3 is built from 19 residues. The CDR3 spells CASSPEKQWGRANTGELFF. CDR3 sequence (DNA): TGTGCCAGCAGCCCCGAGAAGCAATGGGGCAGGGCGAACACCGGGGAGCTGTTTTTT.

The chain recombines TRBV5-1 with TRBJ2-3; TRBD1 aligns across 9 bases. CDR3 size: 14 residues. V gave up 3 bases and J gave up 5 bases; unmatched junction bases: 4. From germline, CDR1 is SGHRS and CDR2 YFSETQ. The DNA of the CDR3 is TGCGCCAGCAGCTCACCGGGACAGGGAGATACGCAGTATTTT. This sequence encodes CASSSPGQGDTQYF.

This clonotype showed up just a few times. The CDR3 is CSAISDNEQFF. The CDR3 DNA follows: TGCAGTGCTATATCCGACAATGAGCAGTTCTTC. The chain links TRBV20-1 to TRBJ2-1, with D uncertain. Trimming took off 4 bases at V and 5 bases at J, with 6 bases between the two ends. This CDR3 contains 11 residues. Germline V CDR1 and CDR2: DFQATT, SNEGSKA (reference sequence).

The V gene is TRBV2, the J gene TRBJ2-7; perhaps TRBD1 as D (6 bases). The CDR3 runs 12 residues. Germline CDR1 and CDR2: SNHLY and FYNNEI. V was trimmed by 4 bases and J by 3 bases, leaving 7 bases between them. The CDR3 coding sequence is TGTGCCAGCAGTGGGACAGACTACGAGCAGTACTTC. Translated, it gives CASSGTDYEQYF.

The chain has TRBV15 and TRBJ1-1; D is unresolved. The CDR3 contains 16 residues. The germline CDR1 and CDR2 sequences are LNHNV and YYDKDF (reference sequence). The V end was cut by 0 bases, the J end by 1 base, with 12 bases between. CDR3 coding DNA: TGTGCCACCAGCAGAGATGGGGTCCTTGGGAACACTGAAGCTTTCTTT. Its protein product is CATSRDGVLGNTEAFF. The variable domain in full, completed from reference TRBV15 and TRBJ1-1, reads DAMVIQNPRYQVTQFGKPVTLSCSQTLNHNVMYWYQQKSSQAPKLLFHYYDKDFNNEADTPDNFQSRRPNTSFCFLDIRSPGLGDTAMYLCATSRDGVLGNTEAFFGQGTRLTVV.

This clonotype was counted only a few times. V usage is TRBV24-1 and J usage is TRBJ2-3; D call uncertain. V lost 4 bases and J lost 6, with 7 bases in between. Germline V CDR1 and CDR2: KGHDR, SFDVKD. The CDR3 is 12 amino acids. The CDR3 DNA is TGTGCCACCAGTGACCATCACGATACGCAGTATTTT. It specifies CATSDHHDTQYF.

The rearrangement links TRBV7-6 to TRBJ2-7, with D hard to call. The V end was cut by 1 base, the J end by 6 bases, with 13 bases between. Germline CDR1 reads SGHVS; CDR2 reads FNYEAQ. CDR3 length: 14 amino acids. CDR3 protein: CASSLVGPGTEQYF. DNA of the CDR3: TGTGCCAGCAGCTTAGTGGGCCCCGGCACCGAGCAGTACTTC.

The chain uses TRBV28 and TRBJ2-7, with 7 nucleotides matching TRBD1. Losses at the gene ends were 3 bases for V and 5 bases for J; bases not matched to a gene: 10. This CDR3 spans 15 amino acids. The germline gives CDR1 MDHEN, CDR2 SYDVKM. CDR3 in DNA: TGTGCCAGCAGTTTCCAAGACAGGGTTCGCAACGAGCAGTACTTC. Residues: CASSFQDRVRNEQYF.

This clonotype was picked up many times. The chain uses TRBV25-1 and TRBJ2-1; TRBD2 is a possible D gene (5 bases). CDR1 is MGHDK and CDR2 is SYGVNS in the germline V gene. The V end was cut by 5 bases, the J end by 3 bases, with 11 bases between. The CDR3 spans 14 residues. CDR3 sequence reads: CASSIKSGYNEQFF. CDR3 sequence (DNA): TGTGCCAGCAGTATTAAGAGCGGCTACAATGAGCAGTTCTTC.

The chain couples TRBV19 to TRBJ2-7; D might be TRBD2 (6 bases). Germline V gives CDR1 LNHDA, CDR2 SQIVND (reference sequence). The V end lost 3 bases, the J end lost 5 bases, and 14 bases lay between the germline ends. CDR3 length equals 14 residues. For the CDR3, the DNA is TGTGCCAGTAGTATGCCCTTCACGGGGGACGAGCAGTACTTC. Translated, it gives CASSMPFTGDEQYF.

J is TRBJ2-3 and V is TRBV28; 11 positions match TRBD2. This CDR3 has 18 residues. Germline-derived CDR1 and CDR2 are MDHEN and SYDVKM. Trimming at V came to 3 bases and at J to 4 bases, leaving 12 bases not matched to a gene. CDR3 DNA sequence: TGTGCCAGCAGTTTTTATCTAGCGGGAGGCCCTAGGGCAGATACGCAGTATTTT. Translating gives CASSFYLAGGPRADTQYF. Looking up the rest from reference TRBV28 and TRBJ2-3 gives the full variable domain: DVKVTQSSRYLVKRTGEKVFLECVQDMDHENMFWYRQDPGLGLRLIYFSYDVKMKEKGDIPEGYSVSREKKERFSLILESASTNQTSMYLCASSFYLAGGPRADTQYFGPGTRLTVL.

CDR3 protein: CASSQSLVYETQYF. The CDR3 DNA follows: TGTGCCAGCAGCCAGTCACTAGTTTATGAGACCCAGTACTTC. The V call is TRBV7-2, the J call TRBJ2-5, with D perhaps matching TRBD2 (5 bases). This CDR3 has 14 residues. Deletions cut 5 bases from V and 5 bases from J, with 15 bases between. Per germline, CDR1 SGHTA and CDR2 FQGNSA. Together with reference TRBV7-2 and TRBJ2-5, the CDR3 gives the full variable domain: GAGVSQSPSNKVTEKGKDVELRCDPISGHTALYWYRQSLGQGLEFLIYFQGNSAPDKSGLPSDRFSAERTGGSVSTLTIQRTQQEDSAVYLCASSQSLVYETQYFGPGTRLLVL.

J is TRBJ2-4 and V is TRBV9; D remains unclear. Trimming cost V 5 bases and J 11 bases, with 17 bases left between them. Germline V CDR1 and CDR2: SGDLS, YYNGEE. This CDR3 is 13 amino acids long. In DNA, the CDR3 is TGTGCCAGCAGTCTCGGGTCGGAGACGTTTCAGTACTTC. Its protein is CASSLGSETFQYF.

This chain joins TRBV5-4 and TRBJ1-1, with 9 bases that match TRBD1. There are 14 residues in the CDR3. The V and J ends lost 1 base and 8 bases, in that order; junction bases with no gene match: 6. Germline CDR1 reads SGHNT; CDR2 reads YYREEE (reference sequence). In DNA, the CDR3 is TGTGCCAGCAGCTTGCCTGGACAGGGGACGGAAGCTTTCTTT. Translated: CASSLPGQGTEAFF.

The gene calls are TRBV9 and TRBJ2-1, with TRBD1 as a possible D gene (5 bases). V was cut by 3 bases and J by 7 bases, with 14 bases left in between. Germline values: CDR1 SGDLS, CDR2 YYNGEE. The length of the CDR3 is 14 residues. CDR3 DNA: TGTGCCAGCAGCGAGGGGTCTGGGCCTAATGAGCAGTTCTTC. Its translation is CASSEGSGPNEQFF. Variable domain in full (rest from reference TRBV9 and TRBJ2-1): DSGVTQTPKHLITATGQRVTLRCSPRSGDLSVYWYQQSLDQGLQFLIQYYNGEERAKGNILERFSAQQFPDLHSELNLSSLELGDSALYFCASSEGSGPNEQFFGPGTRLTVL.

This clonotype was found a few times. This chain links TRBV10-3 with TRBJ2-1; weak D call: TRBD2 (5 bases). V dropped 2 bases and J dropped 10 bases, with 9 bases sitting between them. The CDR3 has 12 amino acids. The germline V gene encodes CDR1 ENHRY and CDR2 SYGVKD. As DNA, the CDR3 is TGTGCCATCAGTGAGGAGGGCGACGAGCAGTTCTTC. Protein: CAISEEGDEQFF.